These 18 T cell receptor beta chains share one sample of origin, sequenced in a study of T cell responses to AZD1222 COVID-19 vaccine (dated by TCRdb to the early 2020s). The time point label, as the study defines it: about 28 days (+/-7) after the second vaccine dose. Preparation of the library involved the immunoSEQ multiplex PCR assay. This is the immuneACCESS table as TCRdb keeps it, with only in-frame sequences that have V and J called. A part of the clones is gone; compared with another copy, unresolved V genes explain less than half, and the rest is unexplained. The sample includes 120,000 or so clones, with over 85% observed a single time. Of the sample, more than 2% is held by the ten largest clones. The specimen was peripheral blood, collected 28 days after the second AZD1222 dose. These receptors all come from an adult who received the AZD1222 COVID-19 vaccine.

The CDR3 region is CASSLVRGNTGELFF. The CDR3, as DNA: TGCGCCAGCAGCTTGGTGCGGGGGAACACCGGGGAGCTGTTTTTT. The chain joins TRBV5-1 to TRBJ2-2; tentatively, D is TRBD2 (6 bases). The CDR3 length is 15 residues. V lost 0 bases to trimming and J lost 1 base, with 7 bases between them. Germline V gives CDR1 SGHRS, CDR2 YFSETQ.

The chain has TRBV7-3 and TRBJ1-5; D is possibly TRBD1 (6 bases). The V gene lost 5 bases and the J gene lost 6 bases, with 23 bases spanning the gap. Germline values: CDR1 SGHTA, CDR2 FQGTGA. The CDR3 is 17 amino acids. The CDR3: CASSPTGGGSDGQPQHF. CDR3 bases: TGTGCCAGCAGCCCCACCGGCGGGGGCAGCGATGGTCAGCCCCAGCATTTT.

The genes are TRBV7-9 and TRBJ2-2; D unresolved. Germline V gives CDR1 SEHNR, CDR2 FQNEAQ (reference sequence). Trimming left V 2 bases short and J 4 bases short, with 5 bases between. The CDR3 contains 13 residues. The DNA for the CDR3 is TGTGCCAGCAGCTTATCGACCACCGGGGAGCTGTTTTTT. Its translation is CASSLSTTGELFF.

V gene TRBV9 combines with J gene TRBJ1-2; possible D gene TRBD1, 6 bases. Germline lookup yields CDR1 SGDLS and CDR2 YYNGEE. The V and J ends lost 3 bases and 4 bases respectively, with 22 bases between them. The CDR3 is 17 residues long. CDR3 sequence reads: CASSDAPAGQGSYGYTF. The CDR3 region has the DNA TGTGCCAGCAGCGACGCTCCGGCGGGGCAGGGGAGCTATGGCTACACCTTC.

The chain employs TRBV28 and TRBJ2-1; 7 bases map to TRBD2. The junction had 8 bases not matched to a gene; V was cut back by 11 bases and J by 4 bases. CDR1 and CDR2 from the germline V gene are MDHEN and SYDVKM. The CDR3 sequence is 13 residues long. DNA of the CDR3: TGTGCCCCCCGGCGGGGGAAATACAATGAGCAGTTCTTC. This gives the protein CAPRRGKYNEQFF.

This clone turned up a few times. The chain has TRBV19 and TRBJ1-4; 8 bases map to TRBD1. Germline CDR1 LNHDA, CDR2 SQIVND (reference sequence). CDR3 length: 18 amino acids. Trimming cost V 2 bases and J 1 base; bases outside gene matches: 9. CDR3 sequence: CASSIFKFDRGTNEKLFF. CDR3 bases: TGTGCCAGTAGTATATTTAAATTCGACAGGGGAACTAATGAAAAACTGTTTTTT. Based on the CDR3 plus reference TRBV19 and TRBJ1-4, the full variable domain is DGGITQSPKYLFRKEGQNVTLSCEQNLNHDAMYWYRQDPGQGLRLIYYSQIVNDFQKGDIAEGYSVSREKKESFPLTVTSAQKNPTAFYLCASSIFKFDRGTNEKLFFGSGTQLSVL.

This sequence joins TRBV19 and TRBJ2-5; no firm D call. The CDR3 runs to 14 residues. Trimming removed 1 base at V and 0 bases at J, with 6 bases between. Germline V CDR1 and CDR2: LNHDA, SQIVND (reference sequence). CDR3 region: CASSIGGNQETQYF. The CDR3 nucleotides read TGTGCCAGTAGTATAGGTGGGAACCAAGAGACCCAGTACTTC.

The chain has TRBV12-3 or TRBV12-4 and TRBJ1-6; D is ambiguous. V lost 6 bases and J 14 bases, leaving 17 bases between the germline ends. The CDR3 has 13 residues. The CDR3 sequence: CASSRSPLLTLHF. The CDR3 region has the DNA TGTGCCAGCAGCCGGTCGCCATTATTAACCCTCCACTTT.

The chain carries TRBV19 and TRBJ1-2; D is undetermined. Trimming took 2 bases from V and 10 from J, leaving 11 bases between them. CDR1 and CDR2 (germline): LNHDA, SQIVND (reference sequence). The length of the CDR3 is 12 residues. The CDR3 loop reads CASSIRQANYTF. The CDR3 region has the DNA TGTGCCAGTAGTATAAGGCAAGCTAACTACACCTTC.

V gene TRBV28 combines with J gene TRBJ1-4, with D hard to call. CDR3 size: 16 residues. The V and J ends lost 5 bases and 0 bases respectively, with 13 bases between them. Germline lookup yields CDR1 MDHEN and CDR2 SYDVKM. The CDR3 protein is CASSVTESTTNEKLFF. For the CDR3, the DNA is TGTGCCAGCAGTGTGACCGAAAGTACAACTAATGAAAAACTGTTTTTT.

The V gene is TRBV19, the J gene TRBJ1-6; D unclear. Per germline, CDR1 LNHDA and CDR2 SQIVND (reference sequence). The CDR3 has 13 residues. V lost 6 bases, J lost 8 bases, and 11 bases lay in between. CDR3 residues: CASRGPPYSPLHF. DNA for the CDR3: TGTGCCAGTAGAGGGCCACCCTATTCACCCCTCCACTTT.

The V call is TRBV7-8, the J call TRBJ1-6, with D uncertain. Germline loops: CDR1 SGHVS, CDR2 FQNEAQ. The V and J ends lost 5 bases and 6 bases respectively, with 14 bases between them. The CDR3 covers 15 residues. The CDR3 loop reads CASSPRRMSNSPLHF. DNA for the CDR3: TGTGCCAGCAGCCCCCGACGGATGAGTAATTCACCCCTCCACTTT.

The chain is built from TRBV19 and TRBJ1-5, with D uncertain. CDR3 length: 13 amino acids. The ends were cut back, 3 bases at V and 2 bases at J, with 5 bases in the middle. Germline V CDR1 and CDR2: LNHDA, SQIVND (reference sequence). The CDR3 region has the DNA TGTGCCAGTAGTATGCAGGGCAATCAGCCCCAGCATTTT. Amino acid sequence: CASSMQGNQPQHF.

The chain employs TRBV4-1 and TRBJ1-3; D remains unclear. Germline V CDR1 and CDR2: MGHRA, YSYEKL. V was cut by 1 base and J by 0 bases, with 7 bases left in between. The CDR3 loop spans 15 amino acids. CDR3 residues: CASSQAVISGNTIYF. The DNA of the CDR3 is TGCGCCAGCAGCCAAGCAGTGATCTCTGGAAACACCATATATTTT.

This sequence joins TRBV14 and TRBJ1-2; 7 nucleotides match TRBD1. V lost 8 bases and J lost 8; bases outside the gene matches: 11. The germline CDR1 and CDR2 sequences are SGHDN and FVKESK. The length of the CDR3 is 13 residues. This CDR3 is CASGQQGLDGYTF. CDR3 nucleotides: TGTGCCAGCGGTCAACAGGGGCTCGACGGCTACACCTTC. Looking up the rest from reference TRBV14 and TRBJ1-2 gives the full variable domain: EAGVTQFPSHSVIEKGQTVTLRCDPISGHDNLYWYRRVMGKEIKFLLHFVKESKQDESGMPNNRFLAERTGGTYSTLKVQPAELEDSGVYFCASGQQGLDGYTFGSGTRLTVV.

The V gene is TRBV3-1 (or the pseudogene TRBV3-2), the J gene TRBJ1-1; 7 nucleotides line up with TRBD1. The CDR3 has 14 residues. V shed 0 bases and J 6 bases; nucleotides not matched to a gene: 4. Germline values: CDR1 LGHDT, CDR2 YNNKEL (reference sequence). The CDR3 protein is CASSQDTGAPEAFF. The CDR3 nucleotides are TGTGCCAGCAGCCAAGACACAGGGGCCCCTGAAGCTTTCTTT.

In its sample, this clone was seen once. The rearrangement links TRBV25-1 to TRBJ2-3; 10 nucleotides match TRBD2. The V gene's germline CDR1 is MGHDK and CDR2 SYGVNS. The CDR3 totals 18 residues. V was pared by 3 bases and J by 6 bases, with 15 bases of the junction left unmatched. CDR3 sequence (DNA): TGTGCCAGCAGTGAGGCCCGGGGTAGCGGGGGGATGTTCGATACGCAGTATTTT. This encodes CASSEARGSGGMFDTQYF.

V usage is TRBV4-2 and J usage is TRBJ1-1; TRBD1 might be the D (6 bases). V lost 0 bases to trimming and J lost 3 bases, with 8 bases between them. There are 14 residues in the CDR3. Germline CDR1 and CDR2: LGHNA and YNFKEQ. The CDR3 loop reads CASSQEDRDTEAFF. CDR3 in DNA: TGTGCCAGCAGCCAAGAGGACAGAGACACTGAAGCTTTCTTT.